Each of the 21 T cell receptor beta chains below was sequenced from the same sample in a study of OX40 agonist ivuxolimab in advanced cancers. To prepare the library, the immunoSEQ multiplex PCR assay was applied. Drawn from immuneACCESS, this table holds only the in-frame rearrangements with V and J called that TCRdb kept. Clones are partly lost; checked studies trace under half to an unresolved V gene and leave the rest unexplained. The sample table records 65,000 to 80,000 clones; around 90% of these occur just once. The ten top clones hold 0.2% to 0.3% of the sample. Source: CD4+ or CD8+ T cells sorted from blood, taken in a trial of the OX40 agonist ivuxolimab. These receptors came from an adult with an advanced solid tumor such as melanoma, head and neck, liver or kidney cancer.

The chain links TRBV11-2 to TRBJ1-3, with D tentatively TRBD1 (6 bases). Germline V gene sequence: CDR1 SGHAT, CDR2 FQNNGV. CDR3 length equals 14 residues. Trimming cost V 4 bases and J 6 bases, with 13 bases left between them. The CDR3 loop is CASSSQQGSNTIYF. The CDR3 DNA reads TGTGCCAGCAGCTCACAACAGGGTTCAAACACCATATATTTT.

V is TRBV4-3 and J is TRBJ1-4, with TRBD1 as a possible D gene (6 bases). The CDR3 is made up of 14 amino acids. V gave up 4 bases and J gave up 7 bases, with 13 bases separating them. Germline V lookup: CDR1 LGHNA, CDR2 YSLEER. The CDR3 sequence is CASSPQGFGEKLFF. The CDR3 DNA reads TGCGCCAGCAGCCCACAGGGATTTGGTGAAAAACTGTTTTTT.

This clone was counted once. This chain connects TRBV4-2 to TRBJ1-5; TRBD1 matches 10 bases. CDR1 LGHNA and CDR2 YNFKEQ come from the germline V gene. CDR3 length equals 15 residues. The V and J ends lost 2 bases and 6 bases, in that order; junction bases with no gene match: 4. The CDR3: CASSQRQGAAQPQHF. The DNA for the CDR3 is TGTGCCAGCAGCCAACGACAGGGGGCCGCTCAGCCCCAGCATTTT.

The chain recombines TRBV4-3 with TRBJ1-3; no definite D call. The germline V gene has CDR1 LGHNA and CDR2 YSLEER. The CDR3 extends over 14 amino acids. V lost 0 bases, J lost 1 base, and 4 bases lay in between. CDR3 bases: TGCGCCAGCAGCCAAGACGGGTCTGGAAACACCATATATTTT. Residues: CASSQDGSGNTIYF.

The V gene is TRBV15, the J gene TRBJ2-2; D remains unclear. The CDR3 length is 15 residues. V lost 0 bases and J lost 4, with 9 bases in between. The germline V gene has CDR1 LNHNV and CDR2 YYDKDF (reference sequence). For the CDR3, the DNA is TGTGCCACCAGCAGAGACCACGTAGTCACCGGGGAGCTGTTTTTT. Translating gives CATSRDHVVTGELFF.

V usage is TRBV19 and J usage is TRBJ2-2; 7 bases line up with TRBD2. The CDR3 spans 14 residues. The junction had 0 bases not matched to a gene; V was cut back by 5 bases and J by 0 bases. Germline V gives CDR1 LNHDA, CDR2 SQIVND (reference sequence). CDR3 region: CASSGTTNTGELFF. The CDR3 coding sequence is TGTGCCAGTAGTGGGACTACGAACACCGGGGAGCTGTTTTTT. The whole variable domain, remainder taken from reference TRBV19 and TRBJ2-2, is DGGITQSPKYLFRKEGQNVTLSCEQNLNHDAMYWYRQDPGQGLRLIYYSQIVNDFQKGDIAEGYSVSREKKESFPLTVTSAQKNPTAFYLCASSGTTNTGELFFGEGSRLTVL.

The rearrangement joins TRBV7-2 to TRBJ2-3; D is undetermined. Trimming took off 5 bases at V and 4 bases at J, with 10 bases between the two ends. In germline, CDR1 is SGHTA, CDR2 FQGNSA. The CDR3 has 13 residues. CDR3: CASSPRSPDTQYF. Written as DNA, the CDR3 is TGTGCCAGCAGCCCCAGGTCGCCAGATACGCAGTATTTT.

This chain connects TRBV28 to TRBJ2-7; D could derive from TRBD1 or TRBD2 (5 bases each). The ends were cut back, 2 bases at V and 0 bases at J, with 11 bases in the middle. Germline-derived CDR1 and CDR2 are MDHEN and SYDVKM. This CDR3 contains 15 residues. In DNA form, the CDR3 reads TGTGCCAGCAGTTTAGGGGGTACCCGCTCCTACGAGCAGTACTTC. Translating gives CASSLGGTRSYEQYF.

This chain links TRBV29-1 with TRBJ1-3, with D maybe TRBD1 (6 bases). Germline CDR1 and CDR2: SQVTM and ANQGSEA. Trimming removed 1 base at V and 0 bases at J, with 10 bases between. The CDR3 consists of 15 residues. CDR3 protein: CSVEGGALSGNTIYF. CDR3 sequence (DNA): TGCAGCGTTGAAGGGGGGGCCCTCTCTGGAAACACCATATATTTT.

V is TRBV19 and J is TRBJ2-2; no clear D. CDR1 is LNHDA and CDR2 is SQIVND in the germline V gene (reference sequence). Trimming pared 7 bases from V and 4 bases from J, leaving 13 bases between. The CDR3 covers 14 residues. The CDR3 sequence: CASTPPLGTGELFF. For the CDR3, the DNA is TGTGCCAGTACCCCTCCCCTAGGCACCGGGGAGCTGTTTTTT.

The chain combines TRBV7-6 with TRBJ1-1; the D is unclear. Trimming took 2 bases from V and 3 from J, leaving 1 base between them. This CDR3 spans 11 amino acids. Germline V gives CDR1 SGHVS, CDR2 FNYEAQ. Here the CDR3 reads CASSLYTEAFF. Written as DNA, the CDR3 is TGTGCCAGCAGCTTATACACTGAAGCTTTCTTT. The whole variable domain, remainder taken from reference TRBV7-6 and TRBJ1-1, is GAGVSQSPRYKVTKRGQDVALRCDPISGHVSLYWYRQALGQGPEFLTYFNYEAQQDKSGLPNDRFSAERPEGSISTLTIQRTEQRDSAMYRCASSLYTEAFFGQGTRLTVV.

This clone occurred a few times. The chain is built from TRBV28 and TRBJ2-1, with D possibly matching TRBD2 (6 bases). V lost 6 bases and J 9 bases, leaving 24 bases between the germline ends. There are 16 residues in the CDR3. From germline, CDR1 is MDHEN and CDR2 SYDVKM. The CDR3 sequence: CASSPPLGLPGGEQFF. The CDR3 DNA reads TGTGCCAGCAGCCCGCCCCTGGGACTTCCCGGCGGTGAGCAGTTCTTC. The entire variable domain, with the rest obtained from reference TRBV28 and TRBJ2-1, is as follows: DVKVTQSSRYLVKRTGEKVFLECVQDMDHENMFWYRQDPGLGLRLIYFSYDVKMKEKGDIPEGYSVSREKKERFSLILESASTNQTSMYLCASSPPLGLPGGEQFFGPGTRLTVL.

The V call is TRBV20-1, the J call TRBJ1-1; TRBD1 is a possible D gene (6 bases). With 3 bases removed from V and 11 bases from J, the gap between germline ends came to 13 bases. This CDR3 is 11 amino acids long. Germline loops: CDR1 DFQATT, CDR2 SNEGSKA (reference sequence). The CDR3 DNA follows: TGCAGTGCTAGGGAGGGGGTGGTTGCTTTCTTT. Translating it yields CSAREGVVAFF.

Written as DNA, the CDR3 is TGCGCCAGCAGCTTGGGGATCTATAGCGGGATGGCCTACGAGCAGTACTTC. Amino acids: CASSLGIYSGMAYEQYF. This chain uses TRBV5-1 with TRBJ2-7; 8 nucleotides line up with TRBD2. The CDR3 is 17 amino acids. CDR1 and CDR2 from the germline V gene are SGHRS and YFSETQ. The V and J ends lost 0 bases and 2 bases, in that order; junction bases with no gene match: 10.

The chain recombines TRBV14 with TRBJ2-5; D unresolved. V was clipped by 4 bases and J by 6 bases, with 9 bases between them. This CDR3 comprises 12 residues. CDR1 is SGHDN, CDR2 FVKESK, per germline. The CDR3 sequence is CASSPSAQTQYF. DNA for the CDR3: TGTGCCAGCAGCCCTTCCGCTCAGACCCAGTACTTC.

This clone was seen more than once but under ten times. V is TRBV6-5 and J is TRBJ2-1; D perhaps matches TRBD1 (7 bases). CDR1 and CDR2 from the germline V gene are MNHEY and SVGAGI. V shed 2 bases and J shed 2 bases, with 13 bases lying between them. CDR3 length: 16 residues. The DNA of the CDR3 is TGTGCCAGCAGTTACCGTGACAGGGAGGCCTACAATGAGCAGTTCTTC. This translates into CASSYRDREAYNEQFF.

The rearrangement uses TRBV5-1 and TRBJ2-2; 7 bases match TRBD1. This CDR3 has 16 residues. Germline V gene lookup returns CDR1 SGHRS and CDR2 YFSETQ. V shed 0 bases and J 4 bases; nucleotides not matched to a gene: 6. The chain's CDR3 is CASSLVGGWGTGELFF. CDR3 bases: TGCGCCAGCAGCTTGGTAGGGGGCTGGGGCACCGGGGAGCTGTTTTTT.

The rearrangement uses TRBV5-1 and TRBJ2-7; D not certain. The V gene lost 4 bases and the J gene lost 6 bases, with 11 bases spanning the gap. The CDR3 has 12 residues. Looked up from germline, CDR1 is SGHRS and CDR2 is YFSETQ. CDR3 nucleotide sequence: TGCGCCAGCAGCCAAGAATGGGGCGAGCAGTACTTC. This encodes CASSQEWGEQYF.

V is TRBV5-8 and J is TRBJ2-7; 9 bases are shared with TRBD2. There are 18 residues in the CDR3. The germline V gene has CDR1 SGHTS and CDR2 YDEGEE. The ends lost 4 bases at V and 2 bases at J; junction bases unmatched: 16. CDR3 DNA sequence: TGTGCCAGCAGCCGCGCGACAATTGGACTAGCGCCGACCTACGAGCAGTACTTC. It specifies CASSRATIGLAPTYEQYF.

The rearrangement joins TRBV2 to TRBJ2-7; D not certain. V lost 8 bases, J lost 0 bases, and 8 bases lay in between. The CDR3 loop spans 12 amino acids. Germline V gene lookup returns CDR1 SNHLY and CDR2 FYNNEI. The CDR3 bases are TGTGCCAGCGCGCAGAGCTCCTACGAGCAGTACTTC. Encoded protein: CASAQSSYEQYF.

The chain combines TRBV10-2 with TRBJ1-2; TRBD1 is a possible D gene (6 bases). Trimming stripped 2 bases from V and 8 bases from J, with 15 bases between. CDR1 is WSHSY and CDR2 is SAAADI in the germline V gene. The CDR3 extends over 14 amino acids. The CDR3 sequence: CASSEGQKLSGYTF. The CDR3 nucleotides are TGCGCCAGCAGTGAGGGACAGAAGTTGAGCGGCTACACCTTC.